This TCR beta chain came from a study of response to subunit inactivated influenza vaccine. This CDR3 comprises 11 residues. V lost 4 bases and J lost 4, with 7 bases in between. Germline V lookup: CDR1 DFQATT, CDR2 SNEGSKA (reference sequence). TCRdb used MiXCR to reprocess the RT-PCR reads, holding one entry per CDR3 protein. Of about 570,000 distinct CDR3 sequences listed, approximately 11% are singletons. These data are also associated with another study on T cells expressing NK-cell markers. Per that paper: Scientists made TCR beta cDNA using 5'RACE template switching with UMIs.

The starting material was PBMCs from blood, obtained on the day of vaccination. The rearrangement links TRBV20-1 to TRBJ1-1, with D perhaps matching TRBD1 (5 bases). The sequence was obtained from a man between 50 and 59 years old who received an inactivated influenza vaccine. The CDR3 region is CSAMGRTEAFF. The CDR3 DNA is TGCAGTGCTATGGGGCGCACTGAAGCTTTCTTT.